This TCR beta chain comes out of a study of cytomegalovirus exposure and HLA in healthy donors. For this clone: Its target is not known.

Findings and caveats of the study: In a later analysis, CMV-associated beta chains were mostly HLA-associated, it appeared. It was confirmed in vitro that a few of the CMV-associated chains were specific for CMV antigens. Presence/absence results assume similar sequencing depth per donor, which may not hold. In most subjects, TCR beta sequences reportedly gave accurate predictions of HLA-A and HLA-B alleles.

This CDR3 spans 15 amino acids. V gave up 5 bases and J gave up 3 bases; unmatched junction bases: 9. The germline V gene encodes CDR1 MRHNA and CDR2 SNTAGT. Both 60 Vbeta primers and 13 Jbeta primers went into the PCR. Sequenced by immunoSEQ multiplex PCR; TCRdb stores in-frame clones only, minus some. The data show about 98,000 clones, over 65% seen once. Sequenced input: PBMCs. The chain carries TRBV6-4 and TRBJ1-2; 7 bases agree with TRBD1. The source is a male donor in good health and CMV-seronegative. This chain's CDR3 is CASSPQGGRDYGYTF. Written as DNA, the CDR3 is TGTGCCAGCAGTCCCCAGGGGGGACGGGACTATGGCTACACCTTC.